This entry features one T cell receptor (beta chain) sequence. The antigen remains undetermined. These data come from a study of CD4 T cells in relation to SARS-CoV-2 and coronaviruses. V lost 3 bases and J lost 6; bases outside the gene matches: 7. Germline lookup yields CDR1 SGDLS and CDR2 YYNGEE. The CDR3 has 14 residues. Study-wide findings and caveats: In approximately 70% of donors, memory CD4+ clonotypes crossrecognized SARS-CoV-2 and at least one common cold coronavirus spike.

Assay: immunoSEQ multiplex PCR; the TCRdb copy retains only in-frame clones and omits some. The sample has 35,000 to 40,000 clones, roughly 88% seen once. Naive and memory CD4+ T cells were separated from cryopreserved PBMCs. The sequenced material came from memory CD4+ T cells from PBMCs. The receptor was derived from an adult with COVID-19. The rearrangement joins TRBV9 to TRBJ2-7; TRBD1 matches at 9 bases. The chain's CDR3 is CASSAPGQGSEQYF. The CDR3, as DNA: TGTGCCAGCAGCGCCCCGGGACAGGGTAGCGAGCAGTACTTC.